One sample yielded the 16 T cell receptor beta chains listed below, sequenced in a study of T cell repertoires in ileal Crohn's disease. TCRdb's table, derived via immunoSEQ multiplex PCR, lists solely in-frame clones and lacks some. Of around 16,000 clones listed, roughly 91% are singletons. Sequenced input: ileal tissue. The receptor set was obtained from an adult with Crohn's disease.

CDR3 sequence (DNA): TGTGCCAGCGGACCGGGACAGACGCCCTACGAGCAGTACTTC. Translated: CASGPGQTPYEQYF. V usage is TRBV9 and J usage is TRBJ2-7; 7 positions match TRBD1. The CDR3 sequence is 14 residues long. With V trimmed by 7 bases and J by 2 bases, 9 bases remained unmatched. Germline CDR1 is SGDLS and CDR2 is YYNGEE.

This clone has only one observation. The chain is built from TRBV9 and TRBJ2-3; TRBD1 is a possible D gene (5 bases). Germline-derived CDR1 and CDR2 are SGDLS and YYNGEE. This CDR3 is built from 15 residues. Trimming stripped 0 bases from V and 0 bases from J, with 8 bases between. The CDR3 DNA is TGTGCCAGCAGCGTAGACACAGGAAGCACAGATACGCAGTATTTT. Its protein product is CASSVDTGSTDTQYF.

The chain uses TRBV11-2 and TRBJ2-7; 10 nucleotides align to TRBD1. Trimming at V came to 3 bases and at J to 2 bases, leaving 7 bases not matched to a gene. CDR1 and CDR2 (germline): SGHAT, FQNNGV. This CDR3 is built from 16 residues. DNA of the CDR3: TGTGCCAGCAGCTTGCAGCTCGGACAGGGGGCCTACGAGCAGTACTTC. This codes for CASSLQLGQGAYEQYF.

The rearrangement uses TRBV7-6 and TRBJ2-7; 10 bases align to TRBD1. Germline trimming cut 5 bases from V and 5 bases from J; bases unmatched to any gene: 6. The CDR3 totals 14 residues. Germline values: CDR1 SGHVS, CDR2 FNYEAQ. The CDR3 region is CASSLRTGGHEQYF. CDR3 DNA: TGTGCCAGCAGCCTAAGGACAGGGGGACACGAGCAGTACTTC.

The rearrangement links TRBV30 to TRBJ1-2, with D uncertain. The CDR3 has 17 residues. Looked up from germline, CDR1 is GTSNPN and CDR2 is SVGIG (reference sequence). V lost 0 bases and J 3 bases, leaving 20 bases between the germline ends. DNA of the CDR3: TGTGCCTGGAGTGTAGTGGGAATGGGAGGATTTTACTATGGCTACACCTTC. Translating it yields CAWSVVGMGGFYYGYTF.

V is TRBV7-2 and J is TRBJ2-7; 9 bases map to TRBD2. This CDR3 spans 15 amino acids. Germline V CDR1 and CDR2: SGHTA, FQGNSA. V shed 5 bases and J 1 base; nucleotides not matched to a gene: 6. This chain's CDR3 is CASSLLAGDSYEQYF. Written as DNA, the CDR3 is TGTGCCAGCAGCCTACTAGCGGGCGATTCCTACGAGCAGTACTTC.

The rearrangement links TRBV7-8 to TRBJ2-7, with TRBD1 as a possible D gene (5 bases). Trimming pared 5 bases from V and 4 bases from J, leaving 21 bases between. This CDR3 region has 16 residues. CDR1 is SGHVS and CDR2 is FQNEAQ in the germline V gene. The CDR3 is CASSHLRQGSSYEQYF. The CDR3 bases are TGTGCCAGCAGCCACCTCCGGCAGGGTTCATCTTACGAGCAGTACTTC. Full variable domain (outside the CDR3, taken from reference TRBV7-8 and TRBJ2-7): GAGVSQSPRYKVAKRGQDVALRCDPISGHVSLFWYQQALGQGPEFLTYFQNEAQLDKSGLPSDRFFAERPEGSVSTLKIQRTQQEDSAVYLCASSHLRQGSSYEQYFGPGTRLTVT.

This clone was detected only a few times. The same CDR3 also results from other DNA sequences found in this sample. CDR3 protein: CASSPGQGTEAFF. CDR3 bases: TGTGCCAGCTCACCGGGACAGGGGACGGAAGCTTTCTTT. This chain joins TRBV18 and TRBJ1-1; 10 bases agree with TRBD1. The germline V gene has CDR1 KGHSH and CDR2 LQKENI. Trimming removed 3 bases from V and 8 bases from J; junction bases left unmatched: 3. The CDR3 has 13 residues.

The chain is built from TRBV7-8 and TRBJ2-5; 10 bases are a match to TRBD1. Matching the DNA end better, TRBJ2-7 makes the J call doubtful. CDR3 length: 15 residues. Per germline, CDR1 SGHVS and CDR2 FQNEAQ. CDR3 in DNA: TGTGCCAGCAGCGCGGACAGGGGGAATCGCTACGAGCAGTACTTC. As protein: CASSADRGNRYEQYF.

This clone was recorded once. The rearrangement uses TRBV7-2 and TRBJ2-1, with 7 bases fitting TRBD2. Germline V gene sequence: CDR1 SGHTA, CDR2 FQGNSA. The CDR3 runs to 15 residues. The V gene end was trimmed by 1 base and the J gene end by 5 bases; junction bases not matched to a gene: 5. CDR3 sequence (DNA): TGTGCCAGCAGCTTAGTGGGGACTACCGACAATGAGCAGTTCTTC. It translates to CASSLVGTTDNEQFF. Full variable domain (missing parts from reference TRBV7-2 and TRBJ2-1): GAGVSQSPSNKVTEKGKDVELRCDPISGHTALYWYRQSLGQGLEFLIYFQGNSAPDKSGLPSDRFSAERTGGSVSTLTIQRTQQEDSAVYLCASSLVGTTDNEQFFGPGTRLTVL.

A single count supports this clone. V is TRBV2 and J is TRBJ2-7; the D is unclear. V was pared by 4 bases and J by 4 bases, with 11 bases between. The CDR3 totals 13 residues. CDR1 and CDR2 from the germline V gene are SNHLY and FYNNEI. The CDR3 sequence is CASSATARYEQYF. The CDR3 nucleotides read TGTGCCAGCAGTGCAACGGCGAGGTACGAGCAGTACTTC. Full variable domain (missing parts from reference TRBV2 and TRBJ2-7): EPEVTQTPSHQVTQMGQEVILRCVPISNHLYFYWYRQILGQKVEFLVSFYNNEISEKSEIFDDQFSVERPDGSNFTLKIRSTKLEDSAMYFCASSATARYEQYFGPGTRLTVT.

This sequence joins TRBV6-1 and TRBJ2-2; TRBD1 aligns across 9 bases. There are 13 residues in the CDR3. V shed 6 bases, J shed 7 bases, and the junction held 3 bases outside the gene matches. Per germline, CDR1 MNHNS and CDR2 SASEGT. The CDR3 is CASRQGAVGELFF. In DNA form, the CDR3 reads TGTGCCAGCAGACAGGGGGCTGTCGGGGAGCTGTTTTTT.

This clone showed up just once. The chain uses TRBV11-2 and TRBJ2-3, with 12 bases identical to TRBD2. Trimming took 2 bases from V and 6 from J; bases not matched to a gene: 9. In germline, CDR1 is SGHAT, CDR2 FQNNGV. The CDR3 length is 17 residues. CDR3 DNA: TGTGCCAGCAGCTTAATGACTAGCGGGGGCCTCCCTGATACGCAGTATTTT. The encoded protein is CASSLMTSGGLPDTQYF. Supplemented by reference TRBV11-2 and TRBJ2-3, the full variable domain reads EAGVAQSPRYKIIEKRQSVAFWCNPISGHATLYWYQQILGQGPKLLIQFQNNGVVDDSQLPKDRFSAERLKGVDSTLKIQPAKLEDSAVYLCASSLMTSGGLPDTQYFGPGTRLTVL.

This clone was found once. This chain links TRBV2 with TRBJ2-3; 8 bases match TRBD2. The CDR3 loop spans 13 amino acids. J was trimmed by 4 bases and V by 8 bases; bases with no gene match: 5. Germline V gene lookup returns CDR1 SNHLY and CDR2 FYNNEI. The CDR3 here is CASRGGPADTQYF. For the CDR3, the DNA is TGTGCCAGCCGGGGGGGGCCGGCAGATACGCAGTATTTT.

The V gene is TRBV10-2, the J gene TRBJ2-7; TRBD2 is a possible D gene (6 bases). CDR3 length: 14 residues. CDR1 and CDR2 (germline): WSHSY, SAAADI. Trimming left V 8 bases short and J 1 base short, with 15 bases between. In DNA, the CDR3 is TGCGCCAGCTTTTCCGGGGGACCGTCCTACGAGCAGTACTTC. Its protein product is CASFSGGPSYEQYF.

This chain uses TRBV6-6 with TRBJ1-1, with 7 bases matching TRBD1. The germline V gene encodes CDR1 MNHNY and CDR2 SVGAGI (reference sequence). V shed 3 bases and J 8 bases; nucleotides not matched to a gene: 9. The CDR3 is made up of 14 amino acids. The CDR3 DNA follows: TGTGCCAGCAGTTATCAACAGGGGAAAGCGGAAGCTTTCTTT. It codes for CASSYQQGKAEAFF.